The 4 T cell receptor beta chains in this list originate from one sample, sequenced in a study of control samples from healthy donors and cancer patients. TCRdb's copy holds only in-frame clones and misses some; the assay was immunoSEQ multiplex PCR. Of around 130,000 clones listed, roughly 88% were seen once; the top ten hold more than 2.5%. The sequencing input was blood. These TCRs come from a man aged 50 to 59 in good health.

DNA for the CDR3: TGTGCCAGCAGCTTGCGACAGACAGGGCCGAACACTGAAGCTTTCTTT. Its translation is CASSLRQTGPNTEAFF. The V gene is TRBV5-8, the J gene TRBJ1-1; 7 nucleotides match TRBD1. This CDR3 is 16 amino acids long. The junction had 7 bases not matched to a gene; V was cut back by 1 base and J by 1 base. Per the germline V gene, CDR1 is SGHTS and CDR2 is YDEGEE.

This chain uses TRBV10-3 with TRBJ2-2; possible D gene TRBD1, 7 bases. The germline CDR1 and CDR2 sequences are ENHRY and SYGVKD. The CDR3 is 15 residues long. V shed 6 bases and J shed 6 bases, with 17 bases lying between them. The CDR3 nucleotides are TGTGCCATCAGCGAACACAGGGGAGGTTCCGGGGAGCTGTTTTTT. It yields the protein CAISEHRGGSGELFF.

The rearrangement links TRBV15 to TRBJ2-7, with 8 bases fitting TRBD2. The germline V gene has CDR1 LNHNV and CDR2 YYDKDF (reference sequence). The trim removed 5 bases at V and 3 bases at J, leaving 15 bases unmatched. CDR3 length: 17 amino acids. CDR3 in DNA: TGTGCCACCAGCCTTACATGGGGCGGGGGGCCCTACTACGAGCAGTACTTC. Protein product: CATSLTWGGGPYYEQYF. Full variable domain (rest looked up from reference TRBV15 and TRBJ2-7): DAMVIQNPRYQVTQFGKPVTLSCSQTLNHNVMYWYQQKSSQAPKLLFHYYDKDFNNEADTPDNFQSRRPNTSFCFLDIRSPGLGDTAMYLCATSLTWGGGPYYEQYFGPGTRLTVT.

The DNA of the CDR3 is TGTGGAGGGGCGGACGATAATTCACCCCTCCACTTT. Its translation: CGGADDNSPLHF. The chain has TRBV2 and TRBJ1-6, with a weak D call TRBD1 (5 bases). This CDR3 is 12 amino acids long. The germline CDR1 and CDR2 sequences are SNHLY and FYNNEI.